This T cell receptor (beta chain) came from a study of shared clonotypes between healthy human individuals. CDR1 is SEHNR, CDR2 FQNEAQ, per germline (reference sequence). After removal of 4 bases from V and 3 bases from J, the junction contained 9 bases not matched to a gene. The CDR3 contains 16 residues. Sorted-subset replicate PCRs used around 0.2 ug DNA, about 30,000 T cell genomes. The method was immunoSEQ multiplex PCR; TCRdb's version includes in-frame clones alone and lacks a portion of them. The repertoire holds some 740,000 clones, with 80% to 95% as singletons. CD8 cells classed as naive were CD45RO-negative and positively selected for CCR7, excluding terminally differentiated effector memory CD45RA+ cells.

Material: naive CD8+ T cells sorted from blood. The chain links TRBV7-9 to TRBJ2-3, with TRBD1 matching 8 bases. This receptor was identified in a man aged 30-40 years in good health. Written as DNA, the CDR3 is TGTGCCAGCAGCTCCGAAGGCAGGGGGCCTACAGATACGCAGTATTTT. Its translation: CASSSEGRGPTDTQYF.